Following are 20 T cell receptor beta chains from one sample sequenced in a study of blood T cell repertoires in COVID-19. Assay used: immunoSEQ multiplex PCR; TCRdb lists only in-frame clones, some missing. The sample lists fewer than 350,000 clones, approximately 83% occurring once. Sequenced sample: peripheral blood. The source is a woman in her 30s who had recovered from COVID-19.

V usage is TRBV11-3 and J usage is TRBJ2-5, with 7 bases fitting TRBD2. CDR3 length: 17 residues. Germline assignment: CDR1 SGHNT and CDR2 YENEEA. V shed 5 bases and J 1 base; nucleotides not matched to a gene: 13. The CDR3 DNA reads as TGTGCCAGCAGCCGGGGCGGGAGTCAAGTCAGCCAAGAGACCCAGTACTTC. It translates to CASSRGGSQVSQETQYF.

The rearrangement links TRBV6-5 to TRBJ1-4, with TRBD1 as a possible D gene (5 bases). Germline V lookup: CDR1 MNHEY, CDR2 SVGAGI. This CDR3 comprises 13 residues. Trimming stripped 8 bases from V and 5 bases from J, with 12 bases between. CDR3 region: CASGKGINEKLFF. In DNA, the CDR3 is TGTGCCAGCGGGAAGGGGATCAATGAAAAACTGTTTTTT.

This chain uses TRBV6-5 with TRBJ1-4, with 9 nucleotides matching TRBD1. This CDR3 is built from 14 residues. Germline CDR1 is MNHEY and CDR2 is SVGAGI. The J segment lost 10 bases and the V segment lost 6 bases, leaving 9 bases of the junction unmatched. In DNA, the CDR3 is TGTGCCAGCAGGAGGGGACAGGGAGGAGGAAAACTGTTTTTT. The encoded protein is CASRRGQGGGKLFF.

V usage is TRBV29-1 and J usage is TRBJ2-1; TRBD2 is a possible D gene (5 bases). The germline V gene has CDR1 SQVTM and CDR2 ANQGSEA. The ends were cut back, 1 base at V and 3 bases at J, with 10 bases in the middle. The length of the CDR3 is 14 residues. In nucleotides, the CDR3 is TGCAGCGTTGAAGGCGGGCCGATCTACAATGAGCAGTTCTTC. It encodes CSVEGGPIYNEQFF.

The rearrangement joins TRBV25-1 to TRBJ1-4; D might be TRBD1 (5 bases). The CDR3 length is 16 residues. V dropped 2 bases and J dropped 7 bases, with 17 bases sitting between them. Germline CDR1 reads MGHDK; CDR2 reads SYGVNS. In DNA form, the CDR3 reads TGTGCCAGCAGTGAAGGGATCCGGGGGGAGGGTGAAAAACTGTTTTTT. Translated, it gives CASSEGIRGEGEKLFF.

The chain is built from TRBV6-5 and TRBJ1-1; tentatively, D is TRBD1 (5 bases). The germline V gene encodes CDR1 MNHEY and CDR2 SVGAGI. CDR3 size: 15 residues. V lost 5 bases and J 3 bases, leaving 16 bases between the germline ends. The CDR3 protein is CASSPGTGEYTEAFF. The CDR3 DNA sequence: TGTGCCAGCAGTCCCGGGACTGGAGAGTACACTGAAGCTTTCTTT.

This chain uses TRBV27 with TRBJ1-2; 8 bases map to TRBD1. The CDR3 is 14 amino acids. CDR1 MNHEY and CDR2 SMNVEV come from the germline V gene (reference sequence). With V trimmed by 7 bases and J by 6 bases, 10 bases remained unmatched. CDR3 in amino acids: CASTQTGGQDGYTF. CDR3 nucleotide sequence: TGTGCCAGCACCCAAACGGGGGGACAGGATGGCTACACCTTC.

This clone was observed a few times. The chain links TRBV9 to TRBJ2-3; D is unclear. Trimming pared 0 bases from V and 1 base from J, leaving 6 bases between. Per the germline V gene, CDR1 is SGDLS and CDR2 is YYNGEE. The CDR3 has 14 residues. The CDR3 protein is CASSVGARTDTQYF. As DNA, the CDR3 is TGTGCCAGCAGCGTAGGAGCCCGCACAGATACGCAGTATTTT.

CDR3 sequence: CATAQGAQETQYF. CDR3 nucleotide sequence: TGTGCCACCGCACAGGGGGCCCAAGAGACCCAGTACTTC. The V call is TRBV12-3 or TRBV12-4, the J call TRBJ2-5; 9 bases map to TRBD1. The CDR3 covers 13 residues. V shed 10 bases and J 1 base; nucleotides not matched to a gene: 4.

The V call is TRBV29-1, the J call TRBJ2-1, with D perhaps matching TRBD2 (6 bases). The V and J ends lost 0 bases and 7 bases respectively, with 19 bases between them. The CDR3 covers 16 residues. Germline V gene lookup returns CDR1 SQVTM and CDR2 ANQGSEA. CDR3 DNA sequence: TGCAGCGTTGAAGAGGGGGAGAAGGGGAGGTGGAATGAGCAGTTCTTC. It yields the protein CSVEEGEKGRWNEQFF.

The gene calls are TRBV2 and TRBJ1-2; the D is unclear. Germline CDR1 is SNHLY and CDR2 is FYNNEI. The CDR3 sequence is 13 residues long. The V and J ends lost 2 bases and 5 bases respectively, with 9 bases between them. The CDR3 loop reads CASSETEAYGYTF. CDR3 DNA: TGTGCCAGCAGTGAAACAGAAGCATATGGCTACACCTTC.

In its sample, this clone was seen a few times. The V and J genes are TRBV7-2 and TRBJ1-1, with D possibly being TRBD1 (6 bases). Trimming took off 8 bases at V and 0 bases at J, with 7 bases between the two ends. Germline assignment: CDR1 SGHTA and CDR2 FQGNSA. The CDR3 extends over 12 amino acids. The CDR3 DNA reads TGTGCCAGCGGGGGCTTGAACACTGAAGCTTTCTTT. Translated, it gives CASGGLNTEAFF.

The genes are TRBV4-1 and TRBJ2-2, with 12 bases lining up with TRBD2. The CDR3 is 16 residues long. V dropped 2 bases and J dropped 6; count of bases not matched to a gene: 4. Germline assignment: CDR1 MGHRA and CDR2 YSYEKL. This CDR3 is CASSQPTSGSAGELFF. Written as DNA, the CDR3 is TGCGCCAGCAGCCAACCGACTAGCGGGAGCGCCGGGGAGCTGTTTTTT.

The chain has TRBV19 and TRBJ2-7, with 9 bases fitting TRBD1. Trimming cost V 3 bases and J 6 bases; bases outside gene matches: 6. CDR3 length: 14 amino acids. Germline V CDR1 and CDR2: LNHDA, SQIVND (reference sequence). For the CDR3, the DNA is TGTGCCAGTAGTATCAGGGACAGGGTGAGCGAGCAGTACTTC. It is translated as CASSIRDRVSEQYF.

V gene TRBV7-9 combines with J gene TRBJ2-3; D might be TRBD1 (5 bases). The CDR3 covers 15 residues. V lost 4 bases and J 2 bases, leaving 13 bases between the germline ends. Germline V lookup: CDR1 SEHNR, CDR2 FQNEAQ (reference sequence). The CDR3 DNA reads TGTGCCAGCAGCTCGGACAATCCCATCACAGATACGCAGTATTTT. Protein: CASSSDNPITDTQYF.

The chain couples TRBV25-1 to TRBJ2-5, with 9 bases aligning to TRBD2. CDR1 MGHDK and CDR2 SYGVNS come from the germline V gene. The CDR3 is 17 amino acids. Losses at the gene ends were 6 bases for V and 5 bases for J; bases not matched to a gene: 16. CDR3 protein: CASRGPRRGGLEETQYF. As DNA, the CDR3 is TGTGCCAGCAGGGGCCCCCGGCGGGGGGGCCTCGAGGAGACCCAGTACTTC.

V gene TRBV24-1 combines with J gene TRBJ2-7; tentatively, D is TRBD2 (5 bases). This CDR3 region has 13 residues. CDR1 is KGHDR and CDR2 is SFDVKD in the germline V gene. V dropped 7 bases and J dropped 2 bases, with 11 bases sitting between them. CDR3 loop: CATRAGPTYEQYF. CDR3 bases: TGTGCCACCAGGGCGGGCCCTACCTACGAGCAGTACTTC.

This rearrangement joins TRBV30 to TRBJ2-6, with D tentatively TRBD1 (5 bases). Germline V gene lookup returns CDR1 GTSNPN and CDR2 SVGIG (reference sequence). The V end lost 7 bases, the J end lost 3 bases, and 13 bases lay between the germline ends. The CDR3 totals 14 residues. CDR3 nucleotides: TGTGCCTTAAGCAGGGCTGGTGGGGCCAACGTCCTGACTTTC. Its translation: CALSRAGGANVLTF.

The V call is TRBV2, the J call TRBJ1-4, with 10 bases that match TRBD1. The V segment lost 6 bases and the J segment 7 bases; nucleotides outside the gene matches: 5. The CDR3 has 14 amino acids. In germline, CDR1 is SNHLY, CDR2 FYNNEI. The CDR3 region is CASRADRGVEKLFF. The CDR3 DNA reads TGTGCCAGCAGGGCGGACAGGGGGGTTGAAAAACTGTTTTTT.

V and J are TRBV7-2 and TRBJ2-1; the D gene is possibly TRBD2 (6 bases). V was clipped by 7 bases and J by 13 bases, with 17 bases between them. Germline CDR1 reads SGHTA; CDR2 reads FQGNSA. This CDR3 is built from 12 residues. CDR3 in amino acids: CASNPSPGEQFF. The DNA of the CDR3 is TGTGCCAGCAACCCCTCCCCGGGGGAACAGTTCTTC.